This T cell receptor (delta chain) was found in a study of human gamma delta and Vdelta1 T cells. The CDR3 extends over 23 amino acids. Per the germline V gene, CDR1 is TSWWSYY and CDR2 is QGS. With V trimmed by 3 bases and J by 0 bases, 27 bases remained unmatched. TCRdb applied CATT to the PCR reads for clone calling. The repertoire holds around 6,000 delta-chain clones, with roughly a tenth as singletons. Within the sample, this clone is medium-sized. Input material: naive CD27+ Vdelta1 gamma-delta T cells from blood. This chain connects TRDV1 to TRDJ1, with TRDD3 matching 8 bases. This TCR derives from a human donor in good health. CDR3 loop: CALGDLATAPRLGDLPHTDKLIF. DNA for the CDR3: TGTGCTCTTGGGGATTTAGCCACAGCACCACGGCTGGGGGACCTCCCGCACACCGATAAACTCATCTTT.